Here is one T cell receptor (beta chain) with its context. These data belong to a study of blood T cell repertoires in COVID-19. Whole-study context: There were acute and convalescent COVID-19 samples, and they came from the United States, Italy and Spain. The analysed material was cDNA or gDNA that came from T cells, B-cell-depleted T cells, or PBMCs.

Original analysis: Scientists estimated how many nucleated cells there were by amplifying reference gene primers. Clones were sequenced by immunoSEQ multiplex PCR, and TCRdb holds only the in-frame ones, with some missing. The DNA gave D and trimming, while V, J and clone size come from that table. The table shows 140,000 to 150,000 clones, with just under 85% occurring only once. With V trimmed by 2 bases and J by 4 bases, 2 bases remained unmatched. This CDR3 region has 14 residues. Germline CDR1 is SGHRS and CDR2 is YFSETQ. Sequencing was carried out using peripheral blood. The source of this sequence is a woman aged 40 to 55 with active or convalescent COVID-19. This chain uses TRBV5-1 with TRBJ2-3; 9 nucleotides agree with TRBD2. DNA of the CDR3: TGCGCCAGCAGCTTTAGCGGGAGCGCAGATACGCAGTATTTT. Amino acid sequence: CASSFSGSADTQYF.